A single sample gave rise to the 16 T cell receptor beta chains below, sequenced in a study of cytomegalovirus exposure and HLA in healthy donors. The data were produced by immunoSEQ multiplex PCR, yet TCRdb's version contains in-frame clones alone and is incomplete. The table shows about 170,000 clones, with 86% occurring only once. The sequenced material came from PBMCs. The receptors were sampled from a man between 18 and 29 years old in good health and CMV-seropositive.

The chain employs TRBV10-3 and TRBJ2-1; D gene uncertain. This CDR3 spans 13 amino acids. Germline V gene data show CDR1 as ENHRY and CDR2 as SYGVKD. Trimming removed 6 bases from V and 5 bases from J, with 11 bases in between. The chain's CDR3 is CAIRRQPNNEQFF. Here the CDR3 DNA reads TGTGCCATCAGGCGCCAACCAAACAATGAGCAGTTCTTC.

The chain employs TRBV27 and TRBJ2-7, with D perhaps matching TRBD1 (6 bases). Germline CDR1 MNHEY, CDR2 SMNVEV (reference sequence). This CDR3 is built from 13 residues. V dropped 7 bases and J dropped 7 bases, with 17 bases sitting between them. CDR3 nucleotides: TGTGCCAGCAAAGGAACAGGGAGATTTGAGCAGTACTTC. This gives the protein CASKGTGRFEQYF.

The chain couples TRBV4-2 to TRBJ2-7; 10 bases are shared with TRBD2. The V segment lost 3 bases and the J segment 5 bases; nucleotides outside the gene matches: 16. The CDR3 contains 18 residues. Per germline, CDR1 LGHNA and CDR2 YNFKEQ. The CDR3 nucleotides are TGTGCCAGCAGCCAGCAACTCCATAAAGCGGGGGGGCAACACGAGCAGTACTTC. It encodes CASSQQLHKAGGQHEQYF.

The chain carries TRBV7-2 and TRBJ2-7; TRBD1 agrees at 8 bases. Germline trimming cut 5 bases from V and 2 bases from J; bases unmatched to any gene: 11. The germline CDR1 and CDR2 sequences are SGHTA and FQGNSA. This CDR3 is built from 16 residues. The CDR3 nucleotides read TGTGCCAGCAGCCCCCAGGGGACAGGAGTAACCTACGAGCAGTACTTC. This codes for CASSPQGTGVTYEQYF.

V gene TRBV29-1 combines with J gene TRBJ1-2; no reliable D call. The CDR3 contains 13 residues. V was trimmed by 4 bases and J by 3 bases, leaving 12 bases between them. Germline V gene data show CDR1 as SQVTM and CDR2 as ANQGSEA. The CDR3 sequence is CSVVGSSYYGYTF. Here the CDR3 DNA reads TGCAGCGTTGTGGGCAGCTCCTACTATGGCTACACCTTC.

This rearrangement joins TRBV13 to TRBJ2-7; the D is unclear. Trimming removed 4 bases at V and 2 bases at J, with 12 bases between. CDR1 is PRHDT and CDR2 is FYEKMQ in the germline V gene (reference sequence). The length of the CDR3 is 14 residues. Here the CDR3 DNA reads TGTGCCAGCAGCTCCCGCGAGATCGCCTACGAGCAGTACTTC. This encodes CASSSREIAYEQYF.

This chain uses TRBV28 with TRBJ2-7, with TRBD2 matching 7 bases. With 6 bases clipped from V and 4 bases from J, the junction kept 6 bases outside the gene matches. The V gene's germline CDR1 is MDHEN and CDR2 SYDVKM. The CDR3 loop spans 13 amino acids. The CDR3 DNA sequence: TGTGCCAGCAGGCCGGGACTACCTTACGAGCAGTACTTC. It translates to CASRPGLPYEQYF.

The chain combines TRBV28 with TRBJ1-1; D is unresolved. The length of the CDR3 is 12 residues. Trimming took 8 bases from V and 5 from J, leaving 12 bases between them. Germline assignment: CDR1 MDHEN and CDR2 SYDVKM. CDR3 coding DNA: TGTGCCAGCCGAACTGTGTGGACTGAAGCTTTCTTT. The encoded protein is CASRTVWTEAFF.

This sequence joins TRBV6-5 and TRBJ2-3, with D perhaps TRBD2 (6 bases). The V gene's germline CDR1 is MNHEY and CDR2 SVGAGI. V was trimmed by 7 bases and J by 5 bases, leaving 13 bases between them. The CDR3 runs 13 residues. The CDR3, as DNA: TGTGCCAGCAAGGGCCGGGGAGGAGATACGCAGTATTTT. Translated: CASKGRGGDTQYF.

This clone came up once. This sequence joins TRBV9 and TRBJ2-3; perhaps TRBD2 as D (6 bases). The CDR3 sequence is 14 residues long. CDR1 is SGDLS, CDR2 YYNGEE, per germline. Between the trimmed V and J ends, which lost 3 bases and 2 bases, there was a span of 10 bases. The CDR3 bases are TGTGCCAGCAGCGGACGGGGGTCCACAGATACGCAGTATTTT. Amino acids: CASSGRGSTDTQYF.

This clone was observed a single time. The chain combines TRBV7-9 with TRBJ1-5; 10 positions match TRBD1. This CDR3 is 15 amino acids long. V shed 4 bases, J shed 7 bases, and the junction held 7 bases outside the gene matches. Per germline, CDR1 SEHNR and CDR2 FQNEAQ (reference sequence). The CDR3 nucleotides are TGTGCCAGCAGCTCGACAGGGGGCGCCGGGCAGCCCCAGCATTTT. It translates to CASSSTGGAGQPQHF.

The rearrangement links TRBV28 to TRBJ2-7; 8 bases match TRBD2. The CDR3 consists of 14 residues. Germline-derived CDR1 and CDR2 are MDHEN and SYDVKM. V dropped 8 bases and J dropped 2; count of bases not matched to a gene: 8. CDR3 nucleotide sequence: TGTGCCAGCGACAGCGGGAGCCTACCCTACGAGCAGTACTTC. This encodes CASDSGSLPYEQYF.

This clone was found once. CDR3 nucleotide sequence: TGTGCCAGCAGCCAGAGAGGGGGCCGACTAGAAGAGCAGTTCTTC. Its protein product is CASSQRGGRLEEQFF. The chain joins TRBV7-6 to TRBJ2-1, with a weak D call TRBD1 (7 bases). Germline V CDR1 and CDR2: SGHVS, FNYEAQ. The CDR3 sequence is 15 residues long. The V gene lost 5 bases and the J gene lost 10 bases, with 21 bases spanning the gap.

This chain connects TRBV5-1 to TRBJ2-7, with 9 bases lining up with TRBD2. Germline values: CDR1 SGHRS, CDR2 YFSETQ. The CDR3 runs to 14 residues. The ends lost 5 bases at V and 2 bases at J; junction bases unmatched: 5. As DNA, the CDR3 is TGCGCCAGCAGTCAGACTAGCGGCCCCTACGAGCAGTACTTC. This codes for CASSQTSGPYEQYF.

V usage is TRBV5-1 and J usage is TRBJ2-7; 8 bases are shared with TRBD1. The CDR3 is made up of 16 amino acids. Per the germline V gene, CDR1 is SGHRS and CDR2 is YFSETQ. The V and J ends lost 4 bases and 0 bases, in that order; junction bases with no gene match: 9. The CDR3 bases are TGCGCCAGCAGCGCCCGCAACAGGGGGGACTCCTACGAGCAGTACTTC. It specifies CASSARNRGDSYEQYF.

The chain has TRBV7-2 and TRBJ1-1; no clear D. CDR3 size: 14 residues. The germline V and J ends were trimmed by 4 bases and 3 bases, with 12 bases remaining between them. Germline lookup yields CDR1 SGHTA and CDR2 FQGNSA. CDR3 protein: CASSSFGVDTEAFF. The CDR3 DNA follows: TGTGCCAGCAGCTCATTCGGGGTAGACACTGAAGCTTTCTTT.